Listed here are 14 T cell receptor beta chains from one sample, sequenced in a study of breast tumors, draining lymph nodes, adjacent tissues. TCRdb reprocessed the multiplex PCR reads with MiXCR, giving one entry per CDR3 protein. The sample records fewer than 15,000 distinct CDR3 sequences, roughly 60% being singletons. Sequencing was performed on tumor-adjacent breast tissue. These receptors came from a female donor with breast cancer. Some clones in this sample may be carry-over from other donors' samples.

V and J are TRBV5-1 and TRBJ2-3, with 7 bases matching TRBD2. Germline CDR1 and CDR2: SGHRS and YFSETQ. The CDR3 is 16 amino acids. V shed 0 bases, J shed 0 bases, and the junction held 4 bases outside the gene matches. The chain's CDR3 is CASSLAGSGSTDTQYF. CDR3 nucleotide sequence: TGCGCCAGCAGCTTGGCCGGTAGCGGGAGCACAGATACGCAGTATTTT.

V gene TRBV5-1 combines with J gene TRBJ2-2; 14 bases match TRBD2. The J segment lost 7 bases and the V segment lost 2 bases, leaving 10 bases of the junction unmatched. Germline CDR1 and CDR2: SGHRS and YFSETQ. The CDR3 is made up of 18 amino acids. This CDR3 is CASSLLPGLAGEDGELFF. The CDR3 nucleotides read TGCGCCAGCAGCTTACTCCCGGGACTAGCGGGGGAAGACGGGGAGCTGTTTTTT.

J is TRBJ2-7 and V is TRBV10-1; D not certain. From germline, CDR1 is WNHNN and CDR2 SYGVQD (reference sequence). Trimming took off 2 bases at V and 3 bases at J, with 14 bases between the two ends. CDR3 length: 15 amino acids. The CDR3 loop reads CASSEGRSFSYEQYF. The DNA of the CDR3 is TGCGCCAGCAGTGAGGGTCGGTCGTTTAGCTACGAGCAGTACTTC.

The chain joins TRBV6-5 to TRBJ2-1; 8 bases map to TRBD2. The V and J ends lost 0 bases and 7 bases, in that order; junction bases with no gene match: 8. Germline loops: CDR1 MNHEY, CDR2 SVGAGI. CDR3 length: 16 residues. The CDR3 nucleotides are TGTGCCAGCAGTTACTCATGGCGGGGGGTTCGTAATGAGCAGTTCTTC. Protein sequence: CASSYSWRGVRNEQFF.

A few counts support this clonotype. The J gene is TRBJ1-3, the V gene TRBV12-3 or TRBV12-4, with a weak D call TRBD1 (5 bases). This CDR3 has 15 amino acids. V was shortened by 3 bases and J by 2 bases, with 11 bases between the two germline ends. CDR3 sequence (DNA): TGTGCCAGCAGTTTGGGGACTCCTCCTGGAAACACCATATATTTT. It encodes CASSLGTPPGNTIYF.

Concerning this clonotype: Without the conserved terminal phenylalanine or tryptophan, this CDR3 likely stems from a read error. V is TRBV30 and J is TRBJ2-7, with D possibly being TRBD1 or TRBD2 (5 bases each). This CDR3 spans 14 amino acids. The germline CDR1 and CDR2 sequences are GTSNPN and SVGIG (reference sequence). Trimming cost V 4 bases and J 5 bases, with 18 bases left between them. CDR3 in DNA: TGTGCCTGGAAGGTAGGGACCCACCCCCACGAGCAGTACCCC. Translated, it gives CAWKVGTHPHEQYP.

This clonotype was observed at least ten times. One base away lies a much larger clone, so this may be a sequencing read error. The rearrangement joins TRBV12-3 or TRBV12-4 to TRBJ2-7; 13 bases line up with TRBD2. This CDR3 has 17 amino acids. After removal of 3 bases from V and 0 bases from J, the junction contained 5 bases not matched to a gene. DNA of the CDR3: TGTGCCAGCAGTTTCTCGGGACTAGCGGGGTACTCCTACGAGCAGTACTTC. Translation: CASSFSGLAGYSYEQYF.

J is TRBJ1-4 and V is TRBV2; D is undetermined. The CDR3 runs to 11 residues. Germline-derived CDR1 and CDR2 are SNHLY and FYNNEI. Trimming left V 7 bases short and J 7 bases short, with 7 bases between. The CDR3, as DNA: TGTGCCAGCACACAGCGTGAAAAACTGTTTTTT. It translates to CASTQREKLFF.

J is TRBJ2-3 and V is TRBV7-9; D is unclear. This CDR3 spans 11 amino acids. V lost 5 bases to trimming and J lost 3 bases, with 3 bases between them. Germline V gene data show CDR1 as SEHNR and CDR2 as FQNEAQ (reference sequence). The CDR3 DNA reads as TGTGCCAGCAGCCCGACAGATACGCAGTATTTT. Its protein is CASSPTDTQYF.

There are many counts of this clonotype. The chain uses TRBV4-3 and TRBJ1-1, with D hard to call. Germline CDR1 LGHNA, CDR2 YSLEER. The CDR3 contains 16 residues. V gave up 0 bases and J gave up 5 bases, with 16 bases separating them. The CDR3 protein is CASSQEYLEPRTEAFF. The CDR3 coding sequence is TGCGCCAGCAGCCAAGAATACTTGGAGCCTAGGACTGAAGCTTTCTTT.

The sample holds many counts of this clonotype. This chain links TRBV29-1 with TRBJ2-5, with D possibly being TRBD2 (6 bases). Germline CDR1 SQVTM, CDR2 ANQGSEA. The V end lost 7 bases, the J end lost 5 bases, and 11 bases lay between the germline ends. This CDR3 comprises 11 residues. Here the CDR3 reads CSGGTQETQYF. CDR3 sequence (DNA): TGCAGCGGGGGGACTCAGGAGACCCAGTACTTC.

This clonotype has just a few counts. The chain joins TRBV11-2 to TRBJ1-3; 7 nucleotides line up with TRBD1. The germline V gene encodes CDR1 SGHAT and CDR2 FQNNGV. The CDR3 has 16 amino acids. V dropped 3 bases and J dropped 1; count of bases not matched to a gene: 6. CDR3 residues: CASSLTDRRSGNTIYF. CDR3 in DNA: TGTGCCAGCAGCTTGACGGACAGGCGTTCTGGAAACACCATATATTTT. Based on the CDR3 plus reference TRBV11-2 and TRBJ1-3, the full variable domain is EAGVAQSPRYKIIEKRQSVAFWCNPISGHATLYWYQQILGQGPKLLIQFQNNGVVDDSQLPKDRFSAERLKGVDSTLKIQPAKLEDSAVYLCASSLTDRRSGNTIYFGEGSWLTVV.

The chain joins TRBV2 to TRBJ2-6; 8 positions agree with TRBD1. This CDR3 contains 17 residues. Looked up from germline, CDR1 is SNHLY and CDR2 is FYNNEI. Losses at the gene ends were 1 base for V and 3 bases for J; bases not matched to a gene: 5. The CDR3 bases are TGTGCCAGCAGTGAAGTAGCAGGGGGCGGTGGGGCCAACGTCCTGACTTTC. Translating it yields CASSEVAGGGGANVLTF.

Of note for this clonotype: The final CDR3 position lacks the conserved phenylalanine or tryptophan, pointing to a likely read error. The V call is TRBV4-1, the J call TRBJ1-6; D is unresolved. V was trimmed by 1 base and J by 10 bases, leaving 14 bases between them. From germline, CDR1 is MGHRA and CDR2 YSYEKL. The CDR3 totals 15 residues. The DNA for the CDR3 is TGCGCCAGCAGCCAAGTTGATAGGGTCCAGTCACCCCTCCACTCT. It codes for CASSQVDRVQSPLHS.